This T cell receptor (beta chain) was profiled in a study of T cells in localized non-small cell lung cancer. This CDR3 is built from 15 residues. V gave up 4 bases and J gave up 8 bases; unmatched junction bases: 13. Germline assignment: CDR1 MNHNS and CDR2 SASEGT. Using immunoSEQ multiplex PCR, the repertoire was profiled, and TCRdb retains in-frame clones only, with some absent. The sample holds 72,000 or so clones, roughly nine tenths seen once. The J gene is TRBJ1-2, the V gene TRBV6-1; 7 bases align to TRBD1. The source is a male donor aged 60 or over with stage III squamous cell lung carcinoma. Sequencing was performed on peripheral blood, taken before any cancer treatment. The CDR3 DNA is TGTGCCAGCAGTGGGACCCGACAGGGTATGGGCGGCTACACCTTC. It encodes CASSGTRQGMGGYTF.